The 12 T cell receptor beta chains below were found in one sample sequenced in a study of blood T cell repertoires in COVID-19. TCRdb's table, derived via immunoSEQ multiplex PCR, lists solely in-frame clones and lacks some. The sample yields 300,000 or so clones, approximately 83% seen once. Sequencing input: PBMCs or T cells enriched from blood (not recorded which). The receptors were sampled from a woman aged 40 to 49 with acute COVID-19.

As DNA, the CDR3 is TGCGCCAGCAGCCGGGAGGTAGCGGGGAAGCACAATGAGCAGTTCTTC. As protein: CASSREVAGKHNEQFF. V gene TRBV5-1 combines with J gene TRBJ2-1, with 8 bases aligning to TRBD2. Germline assignment: CDR1 SGHRS and CDR2 YFSETQ. The CDR3 has 16 residues. The V segment lost 4 bases and the J segment 5 bases; nucleotides outside the gene matches: 11.

The V gene is TRBV24-1, the J gene TRBJ2-1, with D perhaps TRBD2 (6 bases). The V and J ends lost 1 base and 8 bases respectively, with 8 bases between them. The V gene's germline CDR1 is KGHDR and CDR2 SFDVKD. There are 13 residues in the CDR3. In DNA form, the CDR3 reads TGTGCCACCAGTGATTTCCAGCGGGATGAGCAGTTCTTC. Its protein is CATSDFQRDEQFF.

The V call is TRBV27, the J call TRBJ1-5; TRBD1 might be the D (5 bases). This CDR3 has 14 amino acids. Germline CDR1 reads MNHEY; CDR2 reads SMNVEV (reference sequence). V was clipped by 4 bases and J by 0 bases, with 7 bases between them. CDR3 DNA: TGTGCCAGCAGTTCCAGGGATAGCAATCAGCCCCAGCATTTT. This translates into CASSSRDSNQPQHF.

V usage is TRBV28 and J usage is TRBJ2-5, with 8 bases aligning to TRBD2. Germline CDR1 and CDR2: MDHEN and SYDVKM. This CDR3 contains 15 residues. Losses at the gene ends were 9 bases for V and 5 bases for J; bases not matched to a gene: 14. In nucleotides, the CDR3 is TGTGCCAGTCAAACAGGCCAGCGGGGGTTGGAGACCCAGTACTTC. It encodes CASQTGQRGLETQYF.

The chain links TRBV4-3 to TRBJ1-1, with D tentatively TRBD1 (5 bases). This CDR3 is built from 16 residues. The V end lost 0 bases, the J end lost 2 bases, and 13 bases lay between the germline ends. Germline V gene sequence: CDR1 LGHNA, CDR2 YSLEER. The CDR3 coding sequence is TGCGCCAGCAGCCAAGATCTGACAGCTTCTAACACTGAAGCTTTCTTT. Its protein is CASSQDLTASNTEAFF.

This clone was seen only a few times. The chain joins TRBV18 to TRBJ2-3; 9 bases line up with TRBD2. Trimming removed 1 base from V and 4 bases from J; junction bases left unmatched: 3. Germline V gene lookup returns CDR1 KGHSH and CDR2 LQKENI. The CDR3 covers 15 residues. The CDR3 bases are TGTGCCAGCTCACCACGCCTAGCGGGGTCAGATACGCAGTATTTT. Its translation is CASSPRLAGSDTQYF.

The gene calls are TRBV27 and TRBJ1-1; D gene ambiguous. Germline CDR1 reads MNHEY; CDR2 reads SMNVEV (reference sequence). V was trimmed by 4 bases and J by 0 bases, leaving 12 bases between them. CDR3 length: 15 amino acids. As DNA, the CDR3 is TGTGCCAGCAGTTCGCTCGGGGTTCTGAACACTGAAGCTTTCTTT. Its protein product is CASSSLGVLNTEAFF.

The V and J genes are TRBV28 and TRBJ2-6; 7 nucleotides agree with TRBD1. The V gene end was trimmed by 9 bases and the J gene end by 0 bases; junction bases not matched to a gene: 20. The CDR3 length is 20 residues. CDR1 and CDR2 from the germline V gene are MDHEN and SYDVKM. The CDR3 reads CASKDHRPGTASSGANVLTF. The CDR3 coding sequence is TGTGCCAGTAAAGATCACCGACCCGGGACAGCGAGCTCTGGGGCCAACGTCCTGACTTTC.

By sample fraction, this clone is medium-sized (0.01 to 0.1%). The chain couples TRBV5-6 to TRBJ2-7; D uncertain. With 7 bases removed from V and 0 bases from J, the gap between germline ends came to 11 bases. Germline V gene data show CDR1 as SGHDT and CDR2 as YYEEEE. CDR3 length: 13 residues. Here the CDR3 reads CASDTSPSYEQYF. CDR3 nucleotide sequence: TGTGCCAGCGACACTTCCCCCTCCTACGAGCAGTACTTC. Full variable domain (rest looked up from reference TRBV5-6 and TRBJ2-7): DAGVTQSPTHLIKTRGQQVTLRCSPKSGHDTVSWYQQALGQGPQFIFQYYEEEERQRGNFPDRFSGHQFPNYSSELNVNALLLGDSALYLCASDTSPSYEQYFGPGTRLTVT.

The chain employs TRBV2 and TRBJ2-7; possibly TRBD2 for D (6 bases). The CDR3 length is 14 residues. Germline assignment: CDR1 SNHLY and CDR2 FYNNEI. V dropped 4 bases and J dropped 0 bases, with 10 bases sitting between them. CDR3 sequence (DNA): TGTGCCAGCAGTGTTAGCGGAAACTCCTACGAGCAGTACTTC. This gives the protein CASSVSGNSYEQYF.

This CDR3 reads CASSGLAGDNEQFF. The CDR3 DNA reads as TGTGCCAGCAGCGGACTAGCGGGGGACAATGAGCAGTTCTTC. V usage is TRBV2 and J usage is TRBJ2-1; TRBD2 aligns across 13 bases. CDR3 size: 14 residues. The trim removed 6 bases at V and 5 bases at J, leaving 1 base unmatched. The germline V gene encodes CDR1 SNHLY and CDR2 FYNNEI.

CDR3 sequence reads: CASRHRDTQSMNTEAFF. Written as DNA, the CDR3 is TGTGCCAGCAGGCACAGGGACACACAATCCATGAACACTGAAGCTTTCTTT. The chain carries TRBV27 and TRBJ1-1; D may be TRBD1 (6 bases). Germline CDR1 is MNHEY and CDR2 is SMNVEV (reference sequence). This CDR3 is built from 17 residues. Trimming pared 6 bases from V and 0 bases from J, leaving 20 bases between.